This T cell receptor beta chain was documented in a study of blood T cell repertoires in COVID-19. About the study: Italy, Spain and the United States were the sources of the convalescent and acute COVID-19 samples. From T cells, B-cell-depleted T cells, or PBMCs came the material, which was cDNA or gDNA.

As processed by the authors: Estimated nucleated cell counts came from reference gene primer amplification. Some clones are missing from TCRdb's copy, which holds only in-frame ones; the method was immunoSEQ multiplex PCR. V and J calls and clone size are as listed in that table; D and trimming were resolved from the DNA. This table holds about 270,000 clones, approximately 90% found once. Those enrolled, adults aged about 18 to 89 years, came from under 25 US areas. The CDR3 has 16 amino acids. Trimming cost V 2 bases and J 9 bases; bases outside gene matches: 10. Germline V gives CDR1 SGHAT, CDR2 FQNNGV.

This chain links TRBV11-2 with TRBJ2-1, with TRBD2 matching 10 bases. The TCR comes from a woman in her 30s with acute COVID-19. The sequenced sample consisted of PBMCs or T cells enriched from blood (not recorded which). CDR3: CASSLSRTSGWGEQFF. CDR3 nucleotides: TGTGCCAGCAGCTTATCCCGGACTAGCGGATGGGGTGAGCAGTTCTTC.